The clone carrying this T cell receptor (beta chain) was seen only once. The germline gives CDR1 SQVTM, CDR2 ANQGSEA. The CDR3 contains 13 residues. The ends were cut back, 0 bases at V and 5 bases at J, with 10 bases in the middle. These data belong to a study of blood T cell repertoires in COVID-19. About the research overall: Material from acute and convalescent COVID-19 was sourced from the United States, Italy and Spain.

As originally analysed: Reference gene primer amplification gave nucleated cell count estimates. TCRdb's table, derived via immunoSEQ multiplex PCR, lists solely in-frame clones and lacks some. D and trimming come from the DNA, and the V and J calls and clone size come from that table. The data hold about 19,000 clones, with more than 85% observed a single time. The chain recombines TRBV29-1 with TRBJ1-2, with D possibly matching TRBD1 (5 bases). The specimen sequenced was peripheral blood. The source of this sequence is a human donor in a cohort sampled during active COVID-19. The CDR3 sequence: CSVEDPGLYGYTF. Here the CDR3 DNA reads TGCAGCGTTGAAGATCCAGGGCTATATGGCTACACCTTC.